This T cell receptor (beta chain) was recorded in a study of T cell clonality in common variable immunodeficiency (dated by TCRdb to between 2014 and 2017). This clone appeared many times. Its binding antigen is unknown. The read halts 3 residues ahead of the CDR3 end, with the missing end drawn from the germline J gene. For sequencing input, CVID and control samples contributed equivalent amounts of genomic DNA. For every sample, a 60 bp segment covering the rearranged TCRbeta CDR3 region was amplified and then sequenced. TCRbeta amplification used the immunoSEQ assay, a bias-corrected multiplex PCR with high-throughput sequencing. In the authors' own workflow: Every unique nucleotide sequence counted as a clone and was annotated with V, D and J genes, copy number and frequency. Sequences were labeled productive if in frame, and non-productive if out of frame or containing stop codons. As previously described, clonality was calculated on the basis of Shannon's entropy. Mean CDR3 Kyte-Doolittle hydropathy was derived from the predicted amino acid sequences of productive clones. Hierarchical clustering of scaled V gene usage was performed with the R hclust function using Manhattan distance and complete linkage. Sharing of clones by CDR3 amino acid sequence was evaluated by resampling 12 repertoires per group over 100 rounds. The repertoires were searched for 70 published EBV-specific and 245 published CMV-specific TCRbeta sequences. Analysis left out two CVID samples that produced under 10,000 sequences, so 42 CVID repertoires remained. TCRdb limited this immuneACCESS table to in-frame rearrangements with V and J called. A share of clones is missing; checked studies link under half to unresolved V genes, and the rest is unexplained. V, J and clone size derive from that table, while D and trimming were established from the DNA sequence. The sample comprises tens of thousands of clones, and every one was counted more than once. The ten biggest clones cover 5.4% of the sample.

Looking up the germline V gene (reference sequence) yields CDR1 DFQATT and CDR2 SNEGSKA. The CDR3, from cysteine to phenylalanine, totals 15 residues. Sequencing covers 36 bases of the CDR3, shown here with the frame starting at base 1. What the authors observed across the whole study: TCRbeta clonality was higher in CVID subjects than in healthy controls (t-test p = 0.018), and the increase was most characteristic of about a third of subjects. Fewer TCRbeta clones were shared among CVID subjects than among healthy controls (p < 0.0001). It was noted by the authors that sequencing of the repertoires of T cell subpopulations would be needed to clarify the cause of the increased clonality in CVID. Even though DNA input was the same, control samples had an average of about 90,000 unique sequences each, compared with roughly 32,000 in CVID samples. Differences among patients in the CVID cohort limited the correlations between repertoire features and clinical complications. Reportedly, TCRbeta sequences from CVID had fewer deletions and N-nucleotide insertions, and highly modified clones with 13 or more V deletions were absent from CVID.

Most CVID patients and most healthy controls were of Caucasian heritage. Heparinized peripheral whole blood samples of about 4.5 to 8.5 ml were obtained from each donor. TCRbeta CDR3 repertoires were sequenced from genomic DNA of adults with common variable immune deficiency (CVID) and healthy adult controls. A total of 22 healthy adult volunteers (about 12 female and around 10 male; age range roughly 20 to 66 years, mean age about 32) were included in the control group. To isolate peripheral blood mononuclear cells, diluted blood was subjected to density centrifugation over Hypaque 1077 or Ficoll-Paque. Genomic DNA was obtained from unsorted mononuclear cells using either Qiagen column purification or a centrifugation-based method.

The chain is made from TRBV20-1 and TRBJ1-2; 7 bases in the junction line up with TRBD1. This sequence originates from a person between 18 and 69 years old in good health. Material: peripheral blood mononuclear cells. For the CDR3, the sequence is CSARSSGQLLRGYTF. The CDR3 bases that were read are TGCAGTGCTAGGTCATCGGGACAGCTACTGAGGGGC.